A selection of T cell receptor beta chains follows, all from one sample in a study of T cells after yellow fever vaccination. TCRdb independently ran MiXCR on the 5' RACE reads; one entry per CDR3 protein. The profile shows some 500,000 distinct CDR3 sequences, approximately 13% of them singletons. The sample was PBMCs, taken on the day of the yellow fever booster vaccination. The receptors here all came from a man younger than 40 who received the YFV17D yellow fever vaccine. Each CDR3 is given with its conserved first and last residue. The D gene is left open where the match is weak. The listing skips clone size in some rows; elsewhere it reads once, few, many or a size class.

CDR3 DNA	CDR3 protein	clone size	J gene	D gene	V gene
TGCGCCAGCAGCTTGGAACCGGGGACTGGAAACACCATATATTTT	CASSLEPGTGNTIYF	NA	TRBJ1-3	NA	TRBV5-1
TGTGCCAGCACCCCAGTCCTAGCCAAAAACATTCAGTACTTC	CASTPVLAKNIQYF	many	TRBJ2-4	NA	TRBV7-2
TGTGCCAGCAGCTTGTACGCTCTCTCGGTTCCGGGGGCCAACGTCCTGACTTTC	CASSLYALSVPGANVLTF	NA	TRBJ2-6	NA	TRBV5-6
TGTGCCAGTAACGACAGGGAGACAGATACGCAGTATTTT	CASNDRETDTQYF	NA	TRBJ2-3	TRBD1	TRBV12-3/TRBV12-4
TGTGCCAGCTCACCACGCGGACTAGCGGGAGGCGTCTCCTACAATGAGCAGTTCTTC	CASSPRGLAGGVSYNEQFF	few	TRBJ2-1	TRBD2	TRBV18
TGTGCCAGCAGTTCAAGGACAGGGCCCAGCTCCTACGAGCAGTACTTC	CASSSRTGPSSYEQYF	NA	TRBJ2-7	TRBD1	TRBV12-3/TRBV12-4
TGTGCCAGTAGTCTCTTAGCGGGAGGTGGGACCGGGGAGCTGTTTTTT	CASSLLAGGGTGELFF	few	TRBJ2-2	TRBD2	TRBV19
TGTGCCAGCAGTTGGGACGGAAACACTGAAGCTTTCTTT	CASSWDGNTEAFF	many	TRBJ1-1	NA	TRBV6-6
TGTGCCAGCAGACTAACCCACGCGCGCCGGGATGAGCAGTTCTTC	CASRLTHARRDEQFF	NA	TRBJ2-1	NA	TRBV6-2/TRBV6-3
TGCAGTGCTAGCGCCCGGTCCTATGGCTACACCTTC	CSASARSYGYTF	few	TRBJ1-2	NA	TRBV20-1
TGTGCCAGCCGGGACAGCACCTACGAGCAGTACTTC	CASRDSTYEQYF	NA	TRBJ2-7	TRBD1	TRBV6-2/TRBV6-3
TGTGCCAGCAGGGCGTACACTGAAGCTTTCTTT	CASRAYTEAFF	many	TRBJ1-1	NA	TRBV7-9
TGTGCCAGCAGCCTAGACTCGAGCCCCGGGACTCCCTTGGGGCAGTTCTTC	CASSLDSSPGTPLGQFF	few	TRBJ2-1	NA	TRBV5-4
TGCAGCGTGAAACCTGGGACAGACCAAGAGACCCAGTACTTC	CSVKPGTDQETQYF	few	TRBJ2-5	TRBD1	TRBV29-1
TGTGCCATCAGTGTCTACGAGCAGTACTTC	CAISVYEQYF	NA	TRBJ2-7	NA	TRBV10-3
TGTGCCAGCAGCTTAGGGCGGAATGAAAAACTGTTTTTT	CASSLGRNEKLFF	NA	TRBJ1-4	NA	TRBV7-2
TGCGCCAGCAGCCAAGATACGAACAATCAGCCCCAGCATTTT	CASSQDTNNQPQHF	few	TRBJ1-5	NA	TRBV4-3
TGTGCCAGCAGGACGACAGTATACTACAATGAGCAGTTCTTC	CASRTTVYYNEQFF	NA	TRBJ2-1	NA	TRBV7-2
TGTGCCAGCAGTTTAGTCTTTGGGTATAGGGGCTACGAGCAGTACTTC	CASSLVFGYRGYEQYF	NA	TRBJ2-7	NA	TRBV28
TGTGCCATCAGTGAGTTGGGGACAGAAGATGAAAAACTGTTTTTT	CAISELGTEDEKLFF	few	TRBJ1-4	TRBD1	TRBV10-3
TGTGCCAGCAGCTTGGTCAGGGACTATGGCTACACCTTC	CASSLVRDYGYTF	few	TRBJ1-2	NA	TRBV5-4
TGTGCCAGCAGCCAAGTTTCATCTCAATCACCCCTCCACTTT	CASSQVSSQSPLHF	many	TRBJ1-6	NA	TRBV3-1
TGTGCCAGCAGTTTAAAGGATCCCTACGAGCAGTACTTC	CASSLKDPYEQYF	few	TRBJ2-7	NA	TRBV12-3/TRBV12-4
TGCGCCAGCAGCCAAGCTTTGTCAGGGATAGGCTACGAGCAGTACTTC	CASSQALSGIGYEQYF	few	TRBJ2-7	NA	TRBV4-3
TGTGCCAGCAGTCAGGGACAGGGTCAAGGTGAGCAGTTCTTC	CASSQGQGQGEQFF	NA	TRBJ2-1	TRBD1	TRBV6-1
TGTGCCAGCAGCTTTGGTAGCGGGGGAAGCACAGATACGCAGTATTTT	CASSFGSGGSTDTQYF	few	TRBJ2-3	TRBD2	TRBV7-8
TGTGCCAGCTCACCCCATAGCGAGAGCACAGATACGCAGTATTTT	CASSPHSESTDTQYF	few	TRBJ2-3	NA	TRBV18
TGTGCCTGGATAATCGCTAGCGGGAGTGTCTTC	CAWIIASGSVF	few	TRBJ2-1	TRBD2	TRBV30
TGTGCCATCAGAGGACAGGGGACCAACAATGAGCAGTTCTTC	CAIRGQGTNNEQFF	few	TRBJ2-1	TRBD1	TRBV10-3
TGCGCCAGCAGCCTAGGGGAGAGGGGGTACCAAGAGACCCAGTACTTC	CASSLGERGYQETQYF	NA	TRBJ2-5	NA	TRBV5-1
TGTGCCAGCAGTTTAGCGTCCAGTGCCCAAGGGGACGAGCAGTACTTC	CASSLASSAQGDEQYF	NA	TRBJ2-7	NA	TRBV12-3/TRBV12-4
TGCGCCAGCAGCTCCCCGCTAGAAAACACCATATATTTT	CASSSPLENTIYF	few	TRBJ1-3	NA	TRBV5-1
TGCAGTGCTAGAGACGTCAGAGACCCCATGAACACTGAAGCTTTCTTT	CSARDVRDPMNTEAFF	NA	TRBJ1-1	NA	TRBV20-1
TGTGCCACCAGCAGAGACAGGGACTATGGCTACACCTTC	CATSRDRDYGYTF	few	TRBJ1-2	NA	TRBV15
TGTGCCAGCAGCTTCGGCGTCTCACCCCTCCACTTT	CASSFGVSPLHF	few	TRBJ1-6	NA	TRBV5-6
TGTGCCAGCAGTTCTGGGGTTCTACGGGAGCAGTACTTC	CASSSGVLREQYF	few	TRBJ2-7	NA	TRBV12-3/TRBV12-4
TGCAGTGCTAAGACTAGCGGCGGAGGGCAAGAGACCCAGTACTTC	CSAKTSGGGQETQYF	NA	TRBJ2-5	TRBD2	TRBV20-1
TGTGCCAGTAGGAGGGGCGGGACTAGCGGGACCAATGAGCAGTTCTTC	CASRRGGTSGTNEQFF	many	TRBJ2-1	TRBD2	TRBV19
TGTGCCAGCAGCTTTACGACTCGCCACAATGAGCAGTTCTTC	CASSFTTRHNEQFF	few	TRBJ2-1	NA	TRBV7-9
TGTGCCAGCAGCCAAGCCCCGGTCACCTCCTACAATGAGCAGTTCTTC	CASSQAPVTSYNEQFF	few	TRBJ2-1	NA	TRBV3-1
TGTGCCAGCAGCTTAGATCAGGCTACCACTGAAGCTTTCTTT	CASSLDQATTEAFF	NA	TRBJ1-1	NA	TRBV11-2
TGTGCCAGCAGCTCGAGCGGGAGCGAGTACAATGAGCAGTTCTTC	CASSSSGSEYNEQFF	NA	TRBJ2-1	TRBD2	TRBV11-3
TGTGCCAGCAGGGGGATCCGGCGGGAGTGGGGAGAGACCCAGTACTTC	CASRGIRREWGETQYF	few	TRBJ2-5	TRBD2	TRBV6-2/TRBV6-3
TGTGCCAGCAGCTTTGGGACTCGAATATACAATGAGCAGTTCTTC	CASSFGTRIYNEQFF	few	TRBJ2-1	NA	TRBV7-8
TGCAGTGCACCCTCAAATGGGAGGGTCGAGCAGTACTTC	CSAPSNGRVEQYF	few	TRBJ2-7	TRBD2	TRBV20-1
TGCAGCGCTAACGGCGCCACAGGGGGTGGCTCTGGGGCCAACGTCCTGACTTTC	CSANGATGGGSGANVLTF	NA	TRBJ2-6	TRBD1	TRBV29-1
TGTGCCAGTAGTGAGCCCTACGTGGGGTCCACCGGGGAGCTGTTTTTT	CASSEPYVGSTGELFF	NA	TRBJ2-2	NA	TRBV19
TGTGCCAGCAGCGTAGGTGGGACTAGCACAAACAATGAGCAGTTCTTC	CASSVGGTSTNNEQFF	few	TRBJ2-1	TRBD2	TRBV9
TGTGCCACCAGCAGAGAAGGAGGCTCGGATACGCAGTATTTT	CATSREGGSDTQYF	few	TRBJ2-3	NA	TRBV15
TGTGCCAGCAGTCGCAGGGACAGAGCTAACACCGGGGAGCTGTTTTTT	CASSRRDRANTGELFF	few	TRBJ2-2	TRBD1	TRBV12-3/TRBV12-4
TGTGCCAGCTCACCAGACTTGACTAGCGGGGAGCTGTTTTTT	CASSPDLTSGELFF	few	TRBJ2-2	NA	TRBV18